This TCR beta chain was profiled in a study of control samples from healthy donors and cancer patients. As for this clone: Different DNA sequences within this sample yield the same CDR3.

V lost 2 bases and J lost 5, with 7 bases in between. Germline-derived CDR1 and CDR2 are SGDLS and YYNGEE. This CDR3 region has 13 residues. Here immunoSEQ multiplex PCR was the method, and the copy in TCRdb shows in-frame clones only, minus some. This repertoire shows roughly 450,000 clones, over 75% found once; its top ten account for about 6.3%. Material: PBMCs. This chain links TRBV9 with TRBJ2-2; tentative D call: TRBD1 (6 bases). The TCR was taken from a man aged 35-49 years with head and neck cancer. CDR3 sequence reads: CASSVTGTGELFF. Written as DNA, the CDR3 is TGTGCCAGCAGCGTTACAGGGACCGGGGAGCTGTTTTTT.